In its sample, the clone carrying this TCR beta chain was seen a few times. Its antigen is still unknown. The data were obtained in a study of Graves' ophthalmopathy and Graves' hyperthyroidism. Across the whole study: If no ophthalmopathy appeared within 18 months of follow-up, hyperthyroidism was termed stable.

The study's findings and limits: Most thyroid clonotypes with frequency above 0.001 were detected in blood too. Ophthalmopathy could be told apart from stable hyperthyroidism by a 13-signature model (roughly 90% sensitivity, over 65% specificity).

For repertoire sequencing, the TCR beta CDR3 regions were amplified from RNA transcripts. RT-PCR with HTBI primers came first, then second-round multiplex PCR. TCRdb itself ran the multiplex PCR reads through MiXCR, one entry per CDR3 protein. Of around 1,200,000 distinct CDR3 sequences listed, about 38% are singletons. CDR3 length equals 15 residues. The V end lost 2 bases, the J end lost 2 bases, and 12 bases lay between the germline ends. Germline V gene lookup returns CDR1 SGHTA and CDR2 FQGNSA. Sequencing was performed on peripheral blood or thyroid tissue (not recorded which). The chain recombines TRBV7-2 with TRBJ1-2; possibly TRBD1 for D (5 bases). This TCR was recovered from an adult man with Graves' hyperthyroidism. CDR3 sequence (DNA): TGTGCCAGCAGCTTACAGACAGCCGTGAACTATGGCTACACCTTC. This gives the protein CASSLQTAVNYGYTF.